This note documents a single T cell receptor beta chain sequence. Its antigen remains unidentified. Per-nucleotide qualities are absent, and no much larger clonotype sits a single base away. The sample comes from a study of sequential checkpoint blockade in melanoma (dated by TCRdb to the late 2010s). As for the study more broadly: Using 1:1 randomization, the trial assigned patients either to first-line nivolumab followed by ipilimumab (arm A) or to ipilimumab followed by nivolumab (arm B). Maintenance nivolumab came after each of the two trial sequences. What the research found in general, with its limitations: The model for predicting response that combines TCR metrics with mutation burden needs to be validated in larger, independent patient cohorts.

The immunoSEQ Assay was used to immunosequence TCRbeta CDR3 regions from genomic DNA. Before high-throughput sequencing, genomic DNA was amplified using bias-controlled multiplex PCR. The paper's processing steps were these. To quantify the absolute abundance of each unique TCRbeta CDR3 region, the sequences were collapsed and filtered. Clonality, defined as 1 minus Pielou's evenness, was calculated using only productive rearrangements. Clones with significantly greater frequencies in on-treatment versus baseline samples were identified using a previously published method. TCRdb stores this immuneACCESS table with in-frame sequences only. Part of the clones is absent; in the studies checked, under half of the shortfall reflects unresolved V genes, and no reason is known for the rest. Clone size and the V and J calls come from that table; the DNA yielded D and trimming. This sample gives under 40,000 clones in total; around nine tenths of them show up just once. Together, the top ten hold roughly 12% of the sample.

The sample's treatment or condition label, in plain terms: randomized to nivolumab then ipilimumab (arm A) or the reverse (arm B). Prior DNA-damaging chemotherapy had not been received by any trial patient. A FACS Aria II flow cytometer was used to sort live CD3+CD8+ cells that were negative for CD19 and CD56 from thawed PBMCs. The samples were obtained from melanoma patients enrolled in CheckMate 064, an open-label, randomized phase II trial testing sequential checkpoint blockade. Peripheral blood mononuclear cells were collected by leukapheresis, purified using Ficoll-Paque, and frozen in human serum containing approximately 9.1% DMSO. Immediately after sorting, the purity of sorted blood CD3+CD8+ cells was verified to be >95%, after which DNA was extracted. Inclusive of the bounding cysteine and phenylalanine, the CDR3 is 14 residues long. The entry retains the CDR3 DNA only, 42 bases that are in frame from base 1. The germline V gene gives CDR1 as WSHSY and CDR2 as SAAADI. V is clipped by 6 bases and J by 0 bases, and the sequence between their germline boundaries is 9 bases long.

The chain is assembled from TRBV10-2 and TRBJ2-1; TRBD1 is a possible D gene, resting on 5 matching bases. The starting material was CD8+ T cells sorted from blood (inferred from file names), obtained from a patient given nivolumab and ipilimumab in sequence. This clonotype originated in a human donor with melanoma. CDR3 protein: CASSRQTSYNEQFF. At the DNA level, the sequence is TGCGCCAGCAGCCGACAGACCTCCTACAATGAGCAGTTCTTC.